This TCR beta chain was identified during a study of T-cell reconstitution after alpha-beta-depleted transplantation in children. Regarding the study as a whole: Several hundred rapidly expanded clones from non-depleted graft cells reportedly supplied alpha-beta T cells about two months post-transplant.

Many counts were recorded for this clonotype. The target antigen is unknown. Trimming removed 4 bases from V and 4 bases from J, with 17 bases in between. The CDR3 is 15 amino acids. CDR1 is SGHRS, CDR2 YFSETQ, per germline. Unique molecular identifiers featured in how the TCRbeta library was prepared. Via MiXCR, TCRdb re-called the PCR reads, giving one row per CDR3 protein. This sample has 200,000 or so distinct CDR3 sequences, with about 6% found just once. This clonotype originated in a girl under two years old with combined immunodeficiency, due to receive a stem cell transplant. The V gene is TRBV5-1, the J gene TRBJ1-1, with D possibly matching TRBD1 (6 bases). Material: PBMCs, obtained before TCRalphabeta/CD19-depleted stem cell transplant. CDR3 bases: TGCGCCAGCAGCCTACCCGGGACAACCGTCACTGAAGCTTTCTTT. Its translation is CASSLPGTTVTEAFF.